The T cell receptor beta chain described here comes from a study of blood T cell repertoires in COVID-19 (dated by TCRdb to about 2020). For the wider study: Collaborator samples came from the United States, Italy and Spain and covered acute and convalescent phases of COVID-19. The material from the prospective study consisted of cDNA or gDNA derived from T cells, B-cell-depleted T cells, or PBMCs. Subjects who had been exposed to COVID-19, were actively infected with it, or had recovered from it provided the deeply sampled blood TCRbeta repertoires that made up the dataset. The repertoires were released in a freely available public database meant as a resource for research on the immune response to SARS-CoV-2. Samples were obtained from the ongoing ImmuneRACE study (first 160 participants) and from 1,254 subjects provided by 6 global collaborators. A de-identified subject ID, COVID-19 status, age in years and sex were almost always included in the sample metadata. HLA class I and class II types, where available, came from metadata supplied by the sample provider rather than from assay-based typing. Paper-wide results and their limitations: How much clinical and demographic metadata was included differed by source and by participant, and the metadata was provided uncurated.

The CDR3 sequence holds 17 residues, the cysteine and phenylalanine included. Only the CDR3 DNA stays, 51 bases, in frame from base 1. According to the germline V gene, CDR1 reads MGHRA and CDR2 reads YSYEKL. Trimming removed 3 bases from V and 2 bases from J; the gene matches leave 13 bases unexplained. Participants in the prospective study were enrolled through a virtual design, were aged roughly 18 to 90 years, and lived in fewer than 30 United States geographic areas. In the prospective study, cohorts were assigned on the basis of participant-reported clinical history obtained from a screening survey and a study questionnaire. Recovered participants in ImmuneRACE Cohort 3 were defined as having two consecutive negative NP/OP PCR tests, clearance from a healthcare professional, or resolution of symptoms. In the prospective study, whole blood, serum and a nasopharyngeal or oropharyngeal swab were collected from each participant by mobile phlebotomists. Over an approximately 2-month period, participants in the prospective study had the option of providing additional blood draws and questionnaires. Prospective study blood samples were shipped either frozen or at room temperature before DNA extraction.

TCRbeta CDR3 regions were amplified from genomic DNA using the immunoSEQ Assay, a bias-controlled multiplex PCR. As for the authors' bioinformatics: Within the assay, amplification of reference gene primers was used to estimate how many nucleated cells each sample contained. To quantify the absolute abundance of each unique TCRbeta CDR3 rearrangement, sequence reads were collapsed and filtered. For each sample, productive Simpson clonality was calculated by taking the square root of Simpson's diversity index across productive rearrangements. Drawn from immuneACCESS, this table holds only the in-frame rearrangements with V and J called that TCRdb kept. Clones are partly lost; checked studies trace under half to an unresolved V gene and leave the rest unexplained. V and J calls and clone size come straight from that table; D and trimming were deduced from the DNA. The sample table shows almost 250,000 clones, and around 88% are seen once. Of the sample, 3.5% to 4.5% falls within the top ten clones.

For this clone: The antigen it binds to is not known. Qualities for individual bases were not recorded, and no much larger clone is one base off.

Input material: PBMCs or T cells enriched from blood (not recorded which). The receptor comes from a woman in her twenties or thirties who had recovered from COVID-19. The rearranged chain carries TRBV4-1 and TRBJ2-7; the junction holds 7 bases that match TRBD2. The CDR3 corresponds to CASSQGPGRNPAYEQYF. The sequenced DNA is TGCGCCAGCAGCCAGGGCCCCGGGAGGAATCCCGCCTACGAGCAGTACTTC.